Listed below are T cell receptor beta chains from one sample, sequenced in a study of blood T cell repertoires in COVID-19. Produced via immunoSEQ multiplex PCR; TCRdb's table is partial and in-frame only. The sample includes a few hundred thousand clones, approximately 90% seen only once; the top ten take approximately 2%. Sequencing input: PBMCs or T cells enriched from blood (not recorded which). These receptors all come from a woman in her thirties or forties who had recovered from COVID-19. Each CDR3 is given with its conserved first and last residue. D genes are given only for firm matches. The size of a clone is reported for some rows only, either as once, few or many, or as a class for expanded clones.

J	D	size	V	CDR3	DNA
TRBJ1-6	TRBD1	.	TRBV19	CASSIRDRNSPLHF	TGTGCCAGTAGTATCCGGGACAGAAATTCACCCCTCCACTTT
TRBJ2-1	.	.	TRBV13	CASSGTEKQFF	TGTGCCAGCAGCGGCACGGAGAAGCAGTTCTTC
TRBJ2-4	.	.	TRBV6-5	CASSRRRGGNIQYF	TGTGCCAGCAGTCGGCGCCGGGGAGGAAACATTCAGTACTTC
TRBJ1-1	.	few	TRBV7-8	CASSLGTANTEAFF	TGTGCCAGCAGCTTAGGAACAGCCAACACTGAAGCTTTCTTT
TRBJ1-6	.	.	TRBV20-1	CSASAGLRSTLHF	TGCAGTGCTAGTGCAGGGCTTAGGTCCACCCTCCACTTT
TRBJ2-7	.	.	TRBV7-9	CASSLSRDWSNEQYF	TGTGCCAGCAGCTTAAGCCGGGACTGGAGTAACGAGCAGTACTTC
TRBJ1-2	.	once	TRBV6-5	CASRGGARDYTF	TGTGCCAGCAGGGGGGGGGCCAGGGACTACACCTTC
TRBJ2-7	TRBD1	.	TRBV27	CASSLSSGTGLAYEQYF	TGTGCCAGCAGTTTATCTTCCGGGACAGGGTTGGCCTACGAGCAGTACTTC
TRBJ2-1	TRBD1	.	TRBV4-3	CASSQDSREEGAFGEQFF	TGCGCCAGCAGCCAAGATTCACGGGAAGAGGGGGCCTTCGGTGAGCAGTTCTTC
TRBJ1-1	TRBD1	.	TRBV6-5	CASSYSVGTGNTEAFF	TGTGCCAGCAGTTACTCGGTTGGGACAGGGAACACTGAAGCTTTCTTT
TRBJ1-1	.	.	TRBV6-6	CASRKDSFTEAFF	TGTGCCAGCAGGAAGGACAGCTTCACTGAAGCTTTCTTT
TRBJ1-1	.	.	TRBV19	CASSIAVNTEAFF	TGTGCCAGTAGTATAGCGGTGAACACTGAAGCTTTCTTT
TRBJ1-1	.	.	TRBV6-5	CASTQRGNTEAFF	TGTGCCAGCACCCAAAGGGGGAACACTGAAGCTTTCTTT
TRBJ1-5	TRBD1	.	TRBV6-2/TRBV6-3	CASSYAARGTGLGQPQHF	TGTGCCAGCAGTTACGCAGCACGTGGGACAGGGTTAGGGCAGCCCCAGCATTTT
TRBJ1-5	.	.	TRBV7-2	CASSLVYGNQPQHF	TGTGCCAGCAGCTTAGTGTATGGCAATCAGCCCCAGCATTTT